Below are 3 T cell receptor beta chains sequenced from a single sample in a study of T cell repertoires in cytomegalovirus infection. TCRdb reanalysed the reads using MiXCR and keeps one entry per CDR3 protein. The table lists some 220,000 distinct CDR3 sequences, about 7% of them singletons. Specimen: PBMCs. The receptor set was obtained from a human donor in good health (CMV status not recorded). Some clones in this sample may be carry-over from other donors' samples.

This clonotype showed up many times. CDR3: CASSTPDRRDGEQYF. In DNA, the CDR3 is TGTGCCAGCAGCACGCCGGACAGGAGGGATGGGGAGCAGTACTTC. The genes are TRBV7-2 and TRBJ2-7; D perhaps matches TRBD1 (7 bases). This CDR3 is 15 amino acids long. Trimming removed 5 bases at V and 7 bases at J, with 21 bases between. The germline V gene has CDR1 SGHTA and CDR2 FQGNSA. Complete variable domain (other parts from reference TRBV7-2 and TRBJ2-7): GAGVSQSPSNKVTEKGKDVELRCDPISGHTALYWYRQSLGQGLEFLIYFQGNSAPDKSGLPSDRFSAERTGGSVSTLTIQRTQQEDSAVYLCASSTPDRRDGEQYFGPGTRLTVT.

There are many counts of this clonotype. The chain couples TRBV3-1 to TRBJ1-1; possibly TRBD1 for D (5 bases). The V end was cut by 3 bases, the J end by 5 bases, with 10 bases between. The CDR3 has 13 amino acids. Germline V gene sequence: CDR1 LGHDT, CDR2 YNNKEL (reference sequence). The chain's CDR3 is CASSQAGDTEAFF. The CDR3 DNA follows: TGTGCCAGCAGCCAGGCGGGGGATACTGAAGCTTTCTTT.

This clonotype appeared many times. V gene TRBV5-6 combines with J gene TRBJ1-5, with D unclear. This CDR3 spans 14 amino acids. The germline V gene encodes CDR1 SGHDT and CDR2 YYEEEE. V gave up 0 bases and J gave up 3 bases, with 7 bases separating them. As DNA, the CDR3 is TGTGCCAGCAGCTTGGGCAGGACCAATCAGCCCCAGCATTTT. Protein product: CASSLGRTNQPQHF.